This T cell receptor (beta chain) came from a study of beta chain features in type 1 diabetes. Study observations and caveats: Insertions were fewer and deletions more numerous at VDJ junctions in type 1 diabetes patients. For Type 1 diabetes patients, all four CD4+ subsets carried TCRB CDR3s that were moderately but significantly shorter.

Sequencing targeted expressed TCRB transcripts, as all isolated RNA had been reverse transcribed. The table came from immunoSEQ multiplex PCR; TCRdb's copy has only in-frame clones and leaves some out. The sample holds some 290,000 clones; around 24% are singletons and the top ten take roughly 0.013%. The V and J ends lost 0 bases and 2 bases respectively, with 11 bases between them. There are 15 residues in the CDR3. Germline V gives CDR1 LGHNA, CDR2 YNFKEQ. This clone has just a few counts. What it binds is not known. The authors obtained over 95% purity in all sorted populations. This sequence joins TRBV4-2 and TRBJ2-7; no clear D gene. This sequence originates from a woman aged 25-40 years with type 1 diabetes. Sequencing was performed on naive CD4+ T cells from blood. The CDR3 bases are TGTGCCAGCAGCCAAGAGAACGCGCCCCCCTACGAGCAGTACTTC. Amino acid sequence: CASSQENAPPYEQYF.